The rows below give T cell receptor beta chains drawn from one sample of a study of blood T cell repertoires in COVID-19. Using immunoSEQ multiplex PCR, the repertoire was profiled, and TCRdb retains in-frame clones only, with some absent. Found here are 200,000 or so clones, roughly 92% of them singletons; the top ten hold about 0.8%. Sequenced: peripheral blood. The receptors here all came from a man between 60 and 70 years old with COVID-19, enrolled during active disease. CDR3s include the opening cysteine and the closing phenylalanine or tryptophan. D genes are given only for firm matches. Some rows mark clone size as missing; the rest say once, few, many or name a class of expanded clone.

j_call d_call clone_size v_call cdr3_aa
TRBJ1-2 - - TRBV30 CAWETGKTYGYTF
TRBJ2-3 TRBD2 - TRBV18 CASVLAGVSTDTQYF
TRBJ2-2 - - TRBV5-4 CASSADSPVGELFF
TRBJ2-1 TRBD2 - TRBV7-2 CASSLHRGVPGLAGIQQFF
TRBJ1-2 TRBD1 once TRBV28 CASSGDRGIYGYTF
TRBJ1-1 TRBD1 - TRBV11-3 CASSWTGGGGTEAFF
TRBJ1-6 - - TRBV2 CASSEGANSNSPLHF
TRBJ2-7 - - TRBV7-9 CASSSSLVSSSYEQYF
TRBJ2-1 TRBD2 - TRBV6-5 CASSLTSANSYNEQFF
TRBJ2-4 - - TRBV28 CASQDRAKNIQYF
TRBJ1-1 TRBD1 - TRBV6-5 CASSNRQGTRTEAFF